This section outlines one T cell receptor beta chain sequence together with its context. This record belongs to a study of blood T cell repertoires in COVID-19. Whole-study context: Acute and convalescent COVID-19 specimens originated in the United States, Italy and Spain. The analysed material was cDNA or gDNA that came from T cells, B-cell-depleted T cells, or PBMCs.

In the original analysis: Amplification from reference gene primers served as the basis for estimated nucleated cell counts. Produced via immunoSEQ multiplex PCR; TCRdb's table is partial and in-frame only. The DNA was the basis for D and trimming; V, J and clone size are from that table. The data contain 90,000 to 150,000 clones, about 90% of them singletons. The germline V and J ends were trimmed by 7 bases and 0 bases, with 11 bases remaining between them. The CDR3 is 14 residues long. Germline CDR1 reads SGHNT; CDR2 reads YENEEA. The gene calls are TRBV11-3 and TRBJ2-3, with a weak D call TRBD2 (6 bases). Sequencing was performed on peripheral blood. The receptor was isolated from a human donor in a cohort sampled during active COVID-19. The CDR3 loop reads CASTAGPSTDTQYF. Here the CDR3 DNA reads TGTGCCAGCACGGCGGGGCCTAGCACAGATACGCAGTATTTT.